These 19 T cell receptor beta chains originate from one sample sequenced in a study of cytomegalovirus exposure and HLA in healthy donors. It was with 60 Vbeta and 13 Jbeta primers that the PCR ran. TCRdb keeps only in-frame clones here, not all; method: immunoSEQ multiplex PCR. The profile shows around 190,000 clones, about four fifths of them singletons. Material: PBMCs. All receptors derive from a middle-aged man in good health and CMV-seropositive.

The V call is TRBV5-4, the J call TRBJ2-2; tentative D call: TRBD1 (6 bases). Trimming cost V 0 bases and J 5 bases, with 11 bases left between them. The length of the CDR3 is 15 residues. Germline V CDR1 and CDR2: SGHNT, YYREEE (reference sequence). The CDR3 nucleotides are TGTGCCAGCAGCTTGGGAGGGGGAGTGACCGGGGAGCTGTTTTTT. Translation: CASSLGGGVTGELFF.

This chain links TRBV27 with TRBJ2-1, with 13 nucleotides matching TRBD2. The CDR3 is 16 amino acids. Trimming at V came to 7 bases and at J to 2 bases, leaving 5 bases not matched to a gene. CDR1 is MNHEY, CDR2 SMNVEV, per germline (reference sequence). Here the CDR3 reads CASTRLAGGTYNEQFF. In nucleotides, the CDR3 is TGTGCCAGCACCCGACTAGCGGGAGGCACCTACAATGAGCAGTTCTTC.

The chain is built from TRBV5-4 and TRBJ2-7; 8 bases fit TRBD1. V was clipped by 4 bases and J by 4 bases; unmatched bases: 7. The CDR3 contains 14 residues. Germline CDR1 SGHNT, CDR2 YYREEE (reference sequence). CDR3 sequence (DNA): TGTGCCAGCAGCACTGGGGACAGGCGATACGAGCAGTACTTC. Protein sequence: CASSTGDRRYEQYF.

The chain's CDR3 is CASSLGFGTALHF. In DNA form, the CDR3 reads TGTGCCAGCAGCTTAGGGTTTGGGACAGCCTTGCATTTT. This sequence joins TRBV7-9 and TRBJ1-5, with TRBD1 identical over 7 bases. CDR1 is SEHNR, CDR2 FQNEAQ, per germline (reference sequence). After removal of 1 base from V and 15 bases from J, the junction contained 9 bases not matched to a gene. This CDR3 region has 13 residues.

This clone appeared once. The rearrangement links TRBV10-2 to TRBJ2-7; maybe TRBD1 (6 bases). Germline values: CDR1 WSHSY, CDR2 SAAADI. This CDR3 is 14 amino acids long. Trimming cost V 5 bases and J 3 bases, with 14 bases left between them. This CDR3 is CASSISGHLYEQYF. The CDR3, as DNA: TGCGCCAGCAGTATTTCGGGACACCTCTACGAGCAGTACTTC.

V gene TRBV9 combines with J gene TRBJ2-1; D may be TRBD2 (6 bases). The length of the CDR3 is 16 residues. Germline assignment: CDR1 SGDLS and CDR2 YYNGEE. Trimming removed 0 bases from V and 2 bases from J, with 12 bases in between. The CDR3 here is CASSVGLAGPYNEQFF. The CDR3 DNA reads TGTGCCAGCAGCGTAGGTCTGGCGGGACCCTACAATGAGCAGTTCTTC.

With regard to this clone: At one end the junction does not follow the germline gene, possibly because of a read error. Other DNA sequences in the same sample also yield this CDR3. The chain employs TRBV9 and TRBJ2-3, with 8 bases matching TRBD2. CDR1 is SGDLS and CDR2 is YYNGEE in the germline V gene. The CDR3 loop spans 16 amino acids. The CDR3 nucleotides are TGCGCCAGCAGCCCGAGGACTAGCCTCCTGACAGATACGCAGTATTTT. Translated, it gives CASSPRTSLLTDTQYF. The full variable domain, with the rest looked up from reference TRBV9 and TRBJ2-3, is DSGVTQTPKHLITATGQRVTLRCSPRSGDLSVYWYQQSLDQGLQFLIQYYNGEERAKGNILERFSAQQFPDLHSELNLSSLELGDSALYFCASSPRTSLLTDTQYFGPGTRLTVL.

The chain combines TRBV11-2 with TRBJ2-1, with no clear D. This CDR3 has 14 residues. Between the trimmed V and J ends, which lost 4 bases and 2 bases, there was a span of 9 bases. Germline V lookup: CDR1 SGHAT, CDR2 FQNNGV. CDR3 DNA: TGTGCCAGCAGCTCGAGTATCGCCTACAATGAGCAGTTCTTC. This codes for CASSSSIAYNEQFF.

The CDR3 is CASGLGQGAYEQYF. The CDR3 region has the DNA TGTGCTAGTGGTTTGGGACAGGGGGCCTACGAGCAGTACTTC. V usage is TRBV12-5 and J usage is TRBJ2-7, with 9 positions matching TRBD1. The V gene's germline CDR1 is LGHNT and CDR2 FRNRAP. The CDR3 is 14 amino acids. The V and J ends lost 1 base and 2 bases, in that order; junction bases with no gene match: 0.

V usage is TRBV7-9 and J usage is TRBJ2-6; maybe TRBD2 (6 bases). Germline V lookup: CDR1 SEHNR, CDR2 FQNEAQ (reference sequence). This CDR3 has 18 residues. V was trimmed by 4 bases and J by 0 bases, leaving 16 bases between them. CDR3 bases: TGTGCCAGCAGCTCTCGGGGGACGAAGAGCTCTGGGGCCAACGTCCTGACTTTC. Residues: CASSSRGTKSSGANVLTF.

The genes are TRBV7-9 and TRBJ2-1; 7 nucleotides line up with TRBD1. Looked up from germline, CDR1 is SEHNR and CDR2 is FQNEAQ (reference sequence). CDR3 length: 16 amino acids. With 1 base clipped from V and 0 bases from J, the junction kept 3 bases outside the gene matches. The CDR3 bases are TGTGCCAGCAGCTTAGTCAGGGACAGCTCCTACAATGAGCAGTTCTTC. Translated, it gives CASSLVRDSSYNEQFF.

The V gene is TRBV4-1, the J gene TRBJ2-3, with 10 bases matching TRBD2. CDR1 and CDR2 (germline): MGHRA, YSYEKL. Trimming at V came to 3 bases and at J to 6 bases, leaving 9 bases not matched to a gene. The CDR3 runs 16 residues. This CDR3 is CASSHDTSGVRDTQYF. For the CDR3, the DNA is TGCGCCAGCAGCCATGACACTAGCGGGGTCCGGGATACGCAGTATTTT.

DNA of the CDR3: TGTGCCAGCACCCCGGGAGGGTCCGATACGCAGTATTTT. It specifies CASTPGGSDTQYF. V is TRBV28 and J is TRBJ2-3; 8 bases are shared with TRBD2. Germline assignment: CDR1 MDHEN and CDR2 SYDVKM. V gave up 7 bases and J gave up 6 bases; unmatched junction bases: 6. The CDR3 length is 13 residues.

V usage is TRBV5-1 and J usage is TRBJ2-3, with a tentative D call TRBD1 (6 bases). The CDR3 runs 15 residues. Trimming removed 2 bases from V and 5 bases from J, with 15 bases in between. Germline V CDR1 and CDR2: SGHRS, YFSETQ. The CDR3 nucleotides are TGCGCCAGCAGCTTCCGTGGGACAATGGGAGATACGCAGTATTTT. As protein: CASSFRGTMGDTQYF.

The chain recombines TRBV7-6 with TRBJ2-1, with 7 bases that match TRBD1. The V gene end was trimmed by 5 bases and the J gene end by 3 bases; junction bases not matched to a gene: 7. There are 15 residues in the CDR3. The germline V gene encodes CDR1 SGHVS and CDR2 FNYEAQ. The CDR3 loop reads CASSHRGMGYNEQFF. The CDR3, as DNA: TGTGCCAGCAGCCACAGGGGCATGGGCTACAATGAGCAGTTCTTC.

About this clone: Mismatch with germline at one junction end may stem from a read error. V usage is TRBV29-1 and J usage is TRBJ2-5; 8 bases map to TRBD1. Germline assignment: CDR1 SQVTM and CDR2 ANQGSEA. The CDR3 spans 11 residues. CDR3 sequence (DNA): TGCAGCGTTGAAGACGGGACCAGGGGGCACTTC. Protein sequence: CSVEDGTRGHF.

The chain has TRBV28 and TRBJ1-4; no clear D. Trimming took off 0 bases at V and 12 bases at J, with 8 bases between the two ends. The germline V gene has CDR1 MDHEN and CDR2 SYDVKM. This CDR3 is 12 amino acids long. For the CDR3, the DNA is TGTGCCAGCAGTTTATGGCCAGCGGAACTGTTTTTT. Translating it yields CASSLWPAELFF. Variable domain in full (rest from reference TRBV28 and TRBJ1-4): DVKVTQSSRYLVKRTGEKVFLECVQDMDHENMFWYRQDPGLGLRLIYFSYDVKMKEKGDIPEGYSVSREKKERFSLILESASTNQTSMYLCASSLWPAELFFGSGTQLSVL.

This clone was counted only a few times. The V gene is TRBV7-3, the J gene TRBJ2-3; possible D gene TRBD2, 6 bases. The CDR3 spans 15 residues. CDR1 is SGHTA, CDR2 FQGTGA, per germline. V shed 0 bases and J shed 6 bases, with 13 bases lying between them. CDR3 sequence reads: CASSLTSGGGDTQYF. CDR3 DNA sequence: TGTGCCAGCAGCTTAACTAGCGGAGGAGGGGATACGCAGTATTTT.

The J gene is TRBJ1-1, the V gene TRBV6-5, with D maybe TRBD1 (5 bases). The CDR3 sequence is 14 residues long. Between the trimmed V and J ends, which lost 3 bases and 0 bases, there was a span of 8 bases. Germline loops: CDR1 MNHEY, CDR2 SVGAGI. The CDR3 coding sequence is TGTGCCAGCAGTTATAGACAGATGAACACTGAAGCTTTCTTT. The encoded protein is CASSYRQMNTEAFF.